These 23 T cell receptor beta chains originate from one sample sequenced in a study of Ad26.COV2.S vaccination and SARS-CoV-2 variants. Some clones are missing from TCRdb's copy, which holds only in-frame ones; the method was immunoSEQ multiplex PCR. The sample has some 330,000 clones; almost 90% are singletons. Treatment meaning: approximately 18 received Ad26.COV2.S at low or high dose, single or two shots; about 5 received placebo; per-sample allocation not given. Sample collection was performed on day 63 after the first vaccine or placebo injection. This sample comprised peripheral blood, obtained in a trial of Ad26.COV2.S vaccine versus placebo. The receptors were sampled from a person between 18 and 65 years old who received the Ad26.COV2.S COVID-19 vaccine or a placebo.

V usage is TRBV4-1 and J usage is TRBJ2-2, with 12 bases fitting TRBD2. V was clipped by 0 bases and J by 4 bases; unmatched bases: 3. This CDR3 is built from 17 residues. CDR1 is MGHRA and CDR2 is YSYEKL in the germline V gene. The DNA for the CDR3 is TGCGCCAGCAGCCAAGAAGGGACTAGCGGGTTCACCGGGGAGCTGTTTTTT. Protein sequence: CASSQEGTSGFTGELFF.

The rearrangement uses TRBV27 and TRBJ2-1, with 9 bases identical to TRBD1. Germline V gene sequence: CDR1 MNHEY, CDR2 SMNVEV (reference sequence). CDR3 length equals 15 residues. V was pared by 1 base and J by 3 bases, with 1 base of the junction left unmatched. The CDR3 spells CASSLWTGDYNEQFF. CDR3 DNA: TGTGCCAGCAGTTTATGGACAGGGGACTACAATGAGCAGTTCTTC.

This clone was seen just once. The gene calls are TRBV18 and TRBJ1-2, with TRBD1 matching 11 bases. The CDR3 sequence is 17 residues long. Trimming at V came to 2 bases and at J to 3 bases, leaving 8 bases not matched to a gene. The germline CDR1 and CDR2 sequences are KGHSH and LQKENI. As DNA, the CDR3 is TGTGCCAGCTCACCAGTTGGAGGGGGACAGGGGGACTATGGCTACACCTTC. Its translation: CASSPVGGGQGDYGYTF.

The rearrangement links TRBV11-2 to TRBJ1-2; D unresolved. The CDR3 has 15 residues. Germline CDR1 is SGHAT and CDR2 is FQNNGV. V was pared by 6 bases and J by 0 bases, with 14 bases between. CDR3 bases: TGTGCCAGCAGTCCTCAAGGTGGTCCTAACTATGGCTACACCTTC. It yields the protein CASSPQGGPNYGYTF.

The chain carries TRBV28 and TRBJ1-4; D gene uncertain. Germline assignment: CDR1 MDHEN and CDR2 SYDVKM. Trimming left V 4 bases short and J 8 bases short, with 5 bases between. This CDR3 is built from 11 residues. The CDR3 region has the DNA TGTGCCAGCAGTTCTGTCGAAAAACTGTTTTTT. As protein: CASSSVEKLFF.

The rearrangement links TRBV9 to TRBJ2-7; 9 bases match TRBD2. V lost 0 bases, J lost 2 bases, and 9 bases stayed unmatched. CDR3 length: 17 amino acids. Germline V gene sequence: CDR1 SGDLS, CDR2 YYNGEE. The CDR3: CASSVEASGESTYEQYF. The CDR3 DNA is TGTGCCAGCAGCGTAGAGGCTAGCGGGGAGAGTACCTACGAGCAGTACTTC.

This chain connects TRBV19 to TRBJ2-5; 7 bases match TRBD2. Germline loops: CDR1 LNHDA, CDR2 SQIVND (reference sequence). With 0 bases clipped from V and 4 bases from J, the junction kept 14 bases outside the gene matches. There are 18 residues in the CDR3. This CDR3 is CASSIDHGTAGYVETQYF. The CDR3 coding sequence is TGTGCCAGTAGTATAGATCATGGTACAGCGGGATATGTAGAGACCCAGTACTTC.

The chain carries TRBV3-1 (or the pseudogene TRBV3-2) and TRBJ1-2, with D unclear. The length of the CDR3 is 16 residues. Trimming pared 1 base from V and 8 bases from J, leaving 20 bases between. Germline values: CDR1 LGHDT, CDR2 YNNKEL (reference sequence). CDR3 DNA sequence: TGTGCCAGCAGCCAAGTGTTGATCCTGGCGACCGGAGGCTACACCTTC. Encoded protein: CASSQVLILATGGYTF.

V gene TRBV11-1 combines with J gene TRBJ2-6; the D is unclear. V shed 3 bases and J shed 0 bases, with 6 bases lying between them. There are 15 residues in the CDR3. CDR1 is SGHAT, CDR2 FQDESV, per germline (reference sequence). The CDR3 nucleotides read TGTGCCAGCAGCTTCGGGTCCTCTGGGGCCAACGTCCTGACTTTC. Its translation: CASSFGSSGANVLTF.

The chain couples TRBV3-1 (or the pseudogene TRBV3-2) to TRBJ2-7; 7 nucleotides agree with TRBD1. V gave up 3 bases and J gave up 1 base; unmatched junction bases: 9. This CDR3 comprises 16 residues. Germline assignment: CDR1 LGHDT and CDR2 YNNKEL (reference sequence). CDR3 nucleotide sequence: TGTGCCAGCAGCCATGAGGGGGCAACTTCTTCCTACGAGCAGTACTTC. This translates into CASSHEGATSSYEQYF.

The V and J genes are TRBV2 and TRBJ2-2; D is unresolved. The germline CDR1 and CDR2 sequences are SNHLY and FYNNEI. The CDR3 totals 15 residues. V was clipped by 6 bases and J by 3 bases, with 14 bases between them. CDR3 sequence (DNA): TGTGCCAGCAGAGGCCGAAAGGCGGACACCGGGGAGCTGTTTTTT. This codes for CASRGRKADTGELFF.

CDR3 sequence (DNA): TGCGCCAGCAGCCAAGAGGACTGGAGCTCCTACAATGAGCAGTTCTTC. This sequence encodes CASSQEDWSSYNEQFF. The genes are TRBV4-3 and TRBJ2-1, with D tentatively TRBD2 (5 bases). The V end was cut by 0 bases, the J end by 0 bases, with 9 bases between. From germline, CDR1 is LGHNA and CDR2 YSLEER. The CDR3 extends over 16 amino acids.

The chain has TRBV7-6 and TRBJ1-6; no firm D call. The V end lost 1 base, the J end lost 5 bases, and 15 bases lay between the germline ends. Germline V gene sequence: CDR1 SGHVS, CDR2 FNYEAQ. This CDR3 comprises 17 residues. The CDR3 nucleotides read TGTGCCAGCAGCTTAGTTTTGTGGCAGCAAGATAATTCACCCCTCCACTTT. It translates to CASSLVLWQQDNSPLHF.

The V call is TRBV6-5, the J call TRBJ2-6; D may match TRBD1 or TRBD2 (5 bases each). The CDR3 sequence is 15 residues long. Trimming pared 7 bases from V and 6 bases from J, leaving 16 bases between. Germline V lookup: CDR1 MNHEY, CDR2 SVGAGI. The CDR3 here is CASTRDQLLANVLTF. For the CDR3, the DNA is TGTGCCAGCACAAGGGACCAACTCTTGGCCAACGTCCTGACTTTC.

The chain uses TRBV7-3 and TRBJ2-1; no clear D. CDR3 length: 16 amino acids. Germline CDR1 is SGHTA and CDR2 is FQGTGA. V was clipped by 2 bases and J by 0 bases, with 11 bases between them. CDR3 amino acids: CASSLDSSSSYNEQFF. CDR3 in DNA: TGTGCCAGCAGCTTAGATTCAAGCAGCTCCTACAATGAGCAGTTCTTC.

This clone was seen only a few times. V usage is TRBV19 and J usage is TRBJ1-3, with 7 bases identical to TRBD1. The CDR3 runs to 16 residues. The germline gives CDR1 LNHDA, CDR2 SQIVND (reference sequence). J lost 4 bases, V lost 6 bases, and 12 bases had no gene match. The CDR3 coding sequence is TGTGCCAGTAGCCCCACGACAGGGCCCTCGGGAAACACCATATATTTT. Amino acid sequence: CASSPTTGPSGNTIYF.

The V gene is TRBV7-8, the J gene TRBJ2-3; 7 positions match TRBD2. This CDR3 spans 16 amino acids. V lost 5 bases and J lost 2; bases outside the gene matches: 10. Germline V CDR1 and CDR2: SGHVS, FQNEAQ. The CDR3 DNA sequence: TGTGCCAGCAGCCGTCCGAGGCTAGCGGCCACAGATACGCAGTATTTT. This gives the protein CASSRPRLAATDTQYF.

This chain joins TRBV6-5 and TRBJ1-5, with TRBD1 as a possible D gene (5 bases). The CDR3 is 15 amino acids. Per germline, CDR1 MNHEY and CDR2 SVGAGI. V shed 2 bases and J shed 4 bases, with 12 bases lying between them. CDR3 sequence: CASSYNNGANQPQHF. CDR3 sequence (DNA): TGTGCCAGCAGTTACAATAATGGGGCGAATCAGCCCCAGCATTTT.

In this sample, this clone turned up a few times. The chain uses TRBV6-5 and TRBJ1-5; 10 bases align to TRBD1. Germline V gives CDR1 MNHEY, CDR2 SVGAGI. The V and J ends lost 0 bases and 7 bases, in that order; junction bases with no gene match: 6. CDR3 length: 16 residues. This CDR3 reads CASSYSNSDRGQPQHF. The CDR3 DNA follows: TGTGCCAGCAGTTACTCGAATTCGGACAGGGGGCAGCCCCAGCATTTT.

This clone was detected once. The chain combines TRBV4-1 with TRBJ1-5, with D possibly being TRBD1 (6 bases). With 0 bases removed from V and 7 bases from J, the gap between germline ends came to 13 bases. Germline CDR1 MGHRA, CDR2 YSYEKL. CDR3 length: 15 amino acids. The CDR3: CASSQDWGAGQPQHF. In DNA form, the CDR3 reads TGCGCCAGCAGCCAAGATTGGGGGGCCGGGCAGCCCCAGCATTTT.

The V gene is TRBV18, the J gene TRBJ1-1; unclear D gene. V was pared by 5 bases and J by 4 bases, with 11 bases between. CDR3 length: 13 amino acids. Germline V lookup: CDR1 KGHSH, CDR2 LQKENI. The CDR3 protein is CASSTTASTEAFF. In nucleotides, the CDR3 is TGTGCCAGCTCAACTACTGCGAGCACTGAAGCTTTCTTT.

The CDR3, as DNA: TGTGCCAGTAGTATTTTTTTCGAGCGAGGGAATGATAACACTGAAGCTTTCTTT. Its translation is CASSIFFERGNDNTEAFF. V is TRBV19 and J is TRBJ1-1, with D hard to call. The germline V gene has CDR1 LNHDA and CDR2 SQIVND (reference sequence). The V end was cut by 3 bases, the J end by 2 bases, with 22 bases between. The CDR3 has 18 amino acids.

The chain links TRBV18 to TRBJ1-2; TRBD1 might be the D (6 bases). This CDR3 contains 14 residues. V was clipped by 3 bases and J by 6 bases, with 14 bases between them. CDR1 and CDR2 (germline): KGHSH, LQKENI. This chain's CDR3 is CASSPQTGKDGYTF. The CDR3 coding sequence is TGTGCCAGCTCACCTCAAACAGGGAAGGATGGCTACACCTTC.